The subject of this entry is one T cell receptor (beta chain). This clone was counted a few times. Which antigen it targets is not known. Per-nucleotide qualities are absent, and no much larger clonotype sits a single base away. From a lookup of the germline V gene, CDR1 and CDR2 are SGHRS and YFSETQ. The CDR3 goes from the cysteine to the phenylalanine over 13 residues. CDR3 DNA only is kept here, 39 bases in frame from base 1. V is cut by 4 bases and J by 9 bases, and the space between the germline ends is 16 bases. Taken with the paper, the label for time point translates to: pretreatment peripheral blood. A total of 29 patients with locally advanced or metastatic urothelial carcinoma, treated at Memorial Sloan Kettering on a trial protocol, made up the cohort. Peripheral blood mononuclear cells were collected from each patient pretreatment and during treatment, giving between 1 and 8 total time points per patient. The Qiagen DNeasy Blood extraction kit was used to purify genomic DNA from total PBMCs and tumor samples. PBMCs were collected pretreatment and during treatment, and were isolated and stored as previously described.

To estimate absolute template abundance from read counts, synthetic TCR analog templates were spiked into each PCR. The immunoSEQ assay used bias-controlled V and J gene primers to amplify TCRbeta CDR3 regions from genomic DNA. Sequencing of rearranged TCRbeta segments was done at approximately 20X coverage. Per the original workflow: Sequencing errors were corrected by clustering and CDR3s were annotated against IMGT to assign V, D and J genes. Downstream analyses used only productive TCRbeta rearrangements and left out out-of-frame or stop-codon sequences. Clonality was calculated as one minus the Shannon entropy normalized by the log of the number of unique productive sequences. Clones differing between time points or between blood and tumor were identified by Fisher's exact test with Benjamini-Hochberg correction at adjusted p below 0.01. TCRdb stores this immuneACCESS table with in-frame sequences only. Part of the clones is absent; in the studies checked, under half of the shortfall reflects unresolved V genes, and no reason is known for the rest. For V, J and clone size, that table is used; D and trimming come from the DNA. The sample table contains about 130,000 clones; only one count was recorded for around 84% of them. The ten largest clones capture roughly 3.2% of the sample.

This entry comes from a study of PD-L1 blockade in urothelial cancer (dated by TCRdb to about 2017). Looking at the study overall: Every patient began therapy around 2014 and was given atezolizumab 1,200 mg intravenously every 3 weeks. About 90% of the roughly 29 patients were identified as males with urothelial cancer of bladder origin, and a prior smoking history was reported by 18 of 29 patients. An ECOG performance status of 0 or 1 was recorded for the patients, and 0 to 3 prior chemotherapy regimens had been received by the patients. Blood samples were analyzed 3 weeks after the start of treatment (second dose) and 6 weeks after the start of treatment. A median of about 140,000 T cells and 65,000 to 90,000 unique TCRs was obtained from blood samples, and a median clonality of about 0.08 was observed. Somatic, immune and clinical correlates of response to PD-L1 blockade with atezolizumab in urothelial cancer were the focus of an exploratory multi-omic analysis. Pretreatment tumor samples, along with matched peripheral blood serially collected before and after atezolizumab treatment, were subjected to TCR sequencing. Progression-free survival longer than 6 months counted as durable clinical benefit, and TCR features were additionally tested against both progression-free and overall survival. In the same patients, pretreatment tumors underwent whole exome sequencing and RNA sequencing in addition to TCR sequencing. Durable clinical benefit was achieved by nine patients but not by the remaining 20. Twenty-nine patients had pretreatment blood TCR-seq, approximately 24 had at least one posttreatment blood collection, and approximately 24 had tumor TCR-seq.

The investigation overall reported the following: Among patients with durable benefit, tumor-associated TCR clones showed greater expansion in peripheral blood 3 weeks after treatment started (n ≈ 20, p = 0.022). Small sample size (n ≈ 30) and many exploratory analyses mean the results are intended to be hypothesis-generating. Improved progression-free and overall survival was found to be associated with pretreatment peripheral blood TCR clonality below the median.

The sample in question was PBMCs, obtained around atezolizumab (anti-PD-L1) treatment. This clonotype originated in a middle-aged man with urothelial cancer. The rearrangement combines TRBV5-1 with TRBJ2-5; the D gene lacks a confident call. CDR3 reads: CASSLQTLSSQYF. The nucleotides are TGCGCCAGCAGCCTCCAGACTTTATCATCCCAGTACTTC.